The 20 T cell receptor beta chains given below trace back to one sample, sequenced in a study of T cell responses to AZD1222 COVID-19 vaccine. Clones were read by immunoSEQ multiplex PCR, and TCRdb kept only the in-frame ones, dropping some. The sample holds some 60,000 clones, approximately 92% seen once. Sequencing was performed on peripheral blood, taken 28 days after the second AZD1222 dose. Receptor source: an adult who received the AZD1222 COVID-19 vaccine.

The chain carries TRBV9 and TRBJ2-7; 9 nucleotides match TRBD1. Germline CDR1 SGDLS, CDR2 YYNGEE. V was pared by 0 bases and J by 5 bases, with 9 bases of the junction left unmatched. The CDR3 runs to 16 residues. For the CDR3, the DNA is TGTGCCAGCAGCGTAGGGGGGACAGGGTTCGAAGACGAGCAGTACTTC. Translated, it gives CASSVGGTGFEDEQYF.

The J gene is TRBJ1-2, the V gene TRBV18; D gene ambiguous. Germline V gives CDR1 KGHSH, CDR2 LQKENI. This CDR3 region has 16 residues. The V gene lost 2 bases and the J gene lost 0 bases, with 13 bases spanning the gap. CDR3 nucleotide sequence: TGTGCCAGCTCACCAACCAACAAGCAGGCTAACTATGGCTACACCTTC. Translated, it gives CASSPTNKQANYGYTF.

The chain joins TRBV18 to TRBJ2-3, with 8 bases lining up with TRBD2. Germline V gene data show CDR1 as KGHSH and CDR2 as LQKENI. This CDR3 has 12 residues. Trimming cost V 4 bases and J 10 bases; bases outside gene matches: 4. The CDR3 reads CASSLSGVAQYF. The CDR3 nucleotides are TGTGCCAGCTCACTTAGCGGGGTCGCGCAGTATTTT. Looking up the rest from reference TRBV18 and TRBJ2-3 gives the full variable domain: NAGVMQNPRHLVRRRGQEARLRCSPMKGHSHVYWYRQLPEEGLKFMVYLQKENIIDESGMPKERFSAEFPKEGPSILRIQQVVRGDSAAYFCASSLSGVAQYFGPGTRLTVL.

This clone appeared a few times. DNA of the CDR3: TGTGCCATCAGTGAGCGAGGGGGCGGACGAGAGACCCAGTACTTC. Residues: CAISERGGGRETQYF. The V call is TRBV10-3, the J call TRBJ2-5; TRBD1 matches 7 bases. The ends lost 2 bases at V and 4 bases at J; junction bases unmatched: 7. The CDR3 runs 15 residues. Germline CDR1 reads ENHRY; CDR2 reads SYGVKD.

The chain is built from TRBV6-2 or TRBV6-3 and TRBJ1-1; a possible D gene is TRBD1 (5 bases). CDR3 length equals 16 residues. CDR1 and CDR2 (germline): MNHEY, SVGEGT. V shed 2 bases and J shed 3 bases, with 16 bases lying between them. Written as DNA, the CDR3 is TGTGCCAGCAGTTACGATATTTCTTGGGGGTACACTGAAGCTTTCTTT. This gives the protein CASSYDISWGYTEAFF.

CDR3: CASSANRGIGNTGELFF. The CDR3 region has the DNA TGTGCCAGCAGCGCTAACAGGGGAATCGGGAACACCGGGGAGCTGTTTTTT. V gene TRBV9 combines with J gene TRBJ2-2; 7 bases align to TRBD1. The CDR3 extends over 17 amino acids. V lost 3 bases and J lost 1; bases outside the gene matches: 9. Germline V gene lookup returns CDR1 SGDLS and CDR2 YYNGEE.

The V and J genes are TRBV14 and TRBJ1-6; D uncertain. V was trimmed by 1 base and J by 4 bases, leaving 14 bases between them. Germline assignment: CDR1 SGHDN and CDR2 FVKESK. The CDR3 spans 17 residues. This chain's CDR3 is CASSQVGQAKYNSPLHF. As DNA, the CDR3 is TGTGCCAGCAGCCAAGTCGGTCAGGCAAAGTATAATTCACCCCTCCACTTT.

In DNA form, the CDR3 reads TGTGCCAGCAGCCCTGGGATGGTCCAGGGGCCGCTTGAGAACACTGAAGCTTTCTTT. Translation: CASSPGMVQGPLENTEAFF. The J gene is TRBJ1-1, the V gene TRBV5-4; tentatively, D is TRBD1 (6 bases). CDR3 length: 19 amino acids. With 4 bases removed from V and 1 base from J, the gap between germline ends came to 26 bases. In germline, CDR1 is SGHNT, CDR2 YYREEE (reference sequence). Filled out from reference TRBV5-4 and TRBJ1-1, the complete variable domain reads ETGVTQSPTHLIKTRGQQVTLRCSSQSGHNTVSWYQQALGQGPQFIFQYYREEENGRGNFPPRFSGLQFPNYSSELNVNALELDDSALYLCASSPGMVQGPLENTEAFFGQGTRLTVV.

V usage is TRBV6-5 and J usage is TRBJ1-1; possibly TRBD1 for D (6 bases). V lost 5 bases and J lost 1, with 11 bases in between. The germline V gene has CDR1 MNHEY and CDR2 SVGAGI. This CDR3 comprises 14 residues. CDR3 in amino acids: CASSRTGTNTEAFF. The CDR3 coding sequence is TGTGCCAGCAGTCGTACAGGGACGAACACTGAAGCTTTCTTT.

The rearrangement uses TRBV29-1 and TRBJ1-1; TRBD1 matches at 8 bases. The length of the CDR3 is 14 residues. J lost 4 bases, V lost 7 bases, and 11 bases had no gene match. CDR1 is SQVTM and CDR2 is ANQGSEA in the germline V gene. CDR3 DNA: TGCAGCGCCGTAGGACAGGGTGGGAGCACTGAAGCTTTCTTT. This translates into CSAVGQGGSTEAFF.

The chain carries TRBV6-5 and TRBJ1-6, with TRBD1 identical over 7 bases. This CDR3 region has 15 residues. Trimming removed 5 bases from V and 7 bases from J; junction bases left unmatched: 8. Germline lookup yields CDR1 MNHEY and CDR2 SVGAGI. In DNA, the CDR3 is TGTGCCAGCAGTACTACCGGGACAGCCAATTCACCCCTCCACTTT. Its protein product is CASSTTGTANSPLHF.

V and J are TRBV5-5 and TRBJ2-7; 11 bases line up with TRBD2. Looked up from germline, CDR1 is SGHKS and CDR2 is YYEKEE (reference sequence). This CDR3 contains 16 residues. J was trimmed by 3 bases and V by 5 bases; bases with no gene match: 10. The CDR3 DNA reads TGTGCCAGCAGTCCCGACGGTAGCGGGAGGGGCTACGAGCAGTACTTC. Encoded protein: CASSPDGSGRGYEQYF.

The sample holds a few counts of this clone. This sequence joins TRBV10-3 and TRBJ1-3; weak D call: TRBD1 (5 bases). The CDR3 consists of 14 residues. CDR1 and CDR2 from the germline V gene are ENHRY and SYGVKD. V was cut by 7 bases and J by 7 bases, with 17 bases left in between. CDR3 in amino acids: CAINPGLGGNTIYF. CDR3 bases: TGTGCCATCAATCCGGGACTCGGAGGTAACACCATATATTTT.

The chain couples TRBV7-9 to TRBJ1-2; perhaps TRBD1 as D (6 bases). Germline CDR1 reads SEHNR; CDR2 reads FQNEAQ (reference sequence). The CDR3 length is 18 residues. V lost 1 base and J lost 0, with 18 bases in between. The CDR3 DNA sequence: TGTGCCAGCAGCTTAGAGGCGTTCGCGGCAGGGGCTAACTATGGCTACACCTTC. It specifies CASSLEAFAAGANYGYTF.

The rearrangement joins TRBV2 to TRBJ1-6; D not resolved. Germline loops: CDR1 SNHLY, CDR2 FYNNEI. The CDR3 has 15 residues. V lost 6 bases, J lost 1 base, and 10 bases lay in between. CDR3 DNA: TGTGCCAGCAGGGCAGGCTCATCCTATAATTCACCCCTCCACTTT. Translation: CASRAGSSYNSPLHF.

The V call is TRBV6-5, the J call TRBJ2-1; D unclear. The germline V and J ends were trimmed by 0 bases and 4 bases, with 7 bases remaining between them. This CDR3 is 14 amino acids long. Germline loops: CDR1 MNHEY, CDR2 SVGAGI. In DNA, the CDR3 is TGTGCCAGCAGTTACTCTGGCAGTTACAATGAGCAGTTCTTC. Translation: CASSYSGSYNEQFF.

This clone appeared a few times. CDR3 region: CASSLGGFLYEQYF. For the CDR3, the DNA is TGTGCCAGCAGCTTGGGGGGGTTCCTCTACGAGCAGTACTTC. The gene calls are TRBV5-4 and TRBJ2-7; tentatively, D is TRBD1 or TRBD2 (5 bases each). CDR1 and CDR2 (germline): SGHNT, YYREEE (reference sequence). Trimming took off 0 bases at V and 3 bases at J, with 10 bases between the two ends. This CDR3 region has 14 residues.

The chain links TRBV5-1 to TRBJ2-1, with TRBD2 matching 9 bases. CDR3 length: 23 amino acids. Germline V gene sequence: CDR1 SGHRS, CDR2 YFSETQ. J gave up 0 bases and V 0 bases, and 22 bases lay outside the gene matches. CDR3 DNA sequence: TGCGCCAGCAGCTTGGAAGGTTTACTACCGGGACTAGCTCAAGTGGGCTCCTACAATGAGCAGTTCTTC. This translates into CASSLEGLLPGLAQVGSYNEQFF.

This chain connects TRBV30 to TRBJ2-5; D remains unclear. Germline CDR1 and CDR2: GTSNPN and SVGIG (reference sequence). This CDR3 is 12 amino acids long. The V and J ends lost 3 bases and 5 bases respectively, with 10 bases between them. CDR3 amino acids: CAWRTLGETQYF. The CDR3 coding sequence is TGTGCCTGGAGGACCTTGGGCGAGACCCAGTACTTC.

This chain uses TRBV20-1 with TRBJ2-3; a weak D match, TRBD2 (5 bases). Germline V lookup: CDR1 DFQATT, CDR2 SNEGSKA (reference sequence). The CDR3 extends over 15 amino acids. With 6 bases removed from V and 0 bases from J, the gap between germline ends came to 16 bases. DNA for the CDR3: TGCAGTGCCAGTCCGGGGTCCCCTAGCACAGATACGCAGTATTTT. As protein: CSASPGSPSTDTQYF.